The clone carrying this TCR beta chain was observed many times. The germline CDR1 and CDR2 sequences are SGHDT and YYEEEE. V gave up 2 bases and J gave up 6 bases; unmatched junction bases: 8. The CDR3 loop spans 15 amino acids. Individually, cDNA molecules had unique molecular identifiers attached to them. MiXCR, applied by TCRdb to the 5' RACE reads, yields one record per CDR3 protein. The repertoire includes approximately 70,000 distinct CDR3 sequences, around 4.2% of them detected once, and around 3.4% sits in the top ten. The data are from a study of early T cells in non-severe SARS-CoV-2 infection.

The sequences come from whole blood, collected at baseline. The chain couples TRBV5-6 to TRBJ2-7, with 10 bases identical to TRBD1. This clonotype was sampled from an adult who was a healthcare worker with PCR-confirmed SARS-CoV-2 infection or an uninfected control (not recorded which). The donor label of this sample is uncertain. The CDR3 DNA reads as TGTGCCAGCAGCTTCCGAGGGACAGGGGTAGTCGAGCAGTACTTC. Residues: CASSFRGTGVVEQYF. Filled out from reference TRBV5-6 and TRBJ2-7, the complete variable domain reads DAGVTQSPTHLIKTRGQQVTLRCSPKSGHDTVSWYQQALGQGPQFIFQYYEEEERQRGNFPDRFSGHQFPNYSSELNVNALLLGDSALYLCASSFRGTGVVEQYFGPGTRLTVT.